Included here is one TCR beta chain sequence, with context. This sample was taken from a study of blood T cell repertoires in COVID-19. On the study more broadly: There were acute and convalescent COVID-19 samples, and they came from the United States, Italy and Spain. Sample material is recorded as cDNA or gDNA derived from T cells, B-cell-depleted T cells, or PBMCs.

Source study methods: Estimated nucleated cell counts came from reference gene primer amplification. TCRdb's copy holds only in-frame clones and misses some; the assay was immunoSEQ multiplex PCR. The DNA was the basis for D and trimming; V, J and clone size are from that table. The data contain fewer than 350,000 clones, around 85% of them singletons. The TCR sequence derives from a human donor in a cohort sampled during active COVID-19. Sequencing was carried out using peripheral blood.

In DNA, the CDR3 is TGTGCCTGGAGCCGACAGGAAAACACTGAAGCTTTCTTT. This encodes CAWSRQENTEAFF. The chain recombines TRBV30 with TRBJ1-1; possibly TRBD1 for D (6 bases). This CDR3 has 13 residues. Germline loops: CDR1 GTSNPN, CDR2 SVGIG (reference sequence). V dropped 3 bases and J dropped 2 bases, with 10 bases sitting between them.